The entry that follows covers one T cell receptor beta chain sequence. The sample comes from a study of beta chain features in type 1 diabetes. Since all of the isolated RNA was reverse transcribed, expressed TCRB transcripts were what got sequenced. Assay: immunoSEQ multiplex PCR; the TCRdb copy retains only in-frame clones and omits some. The sample has roughly 230,000 clones, 7.5% to 10% seen once. CDR3 length: 16 amino acids. J lost 0 bases, V lost 8 bases, and 9 bases had no gene match. Germline CDR1 and CDR2: GTSNPN and SVGIG (reference sequence). This chain connects TRBV30 to TRBJ2-6; 8 bases map to TRBD1. This clonotype originated in a woman under 30 in good health. Sequencing was done on a sample of naive CD4+ T cells from blood. CDR3: CAQTGTGFSGANVLTF. Written as DNA, the CDR3 is TGTGCCCAAACCGGGACAGGTTTCTCTGGGGCCAACGTCCTGACTTTC.